This T cell receptor beta chain came from a study of T cells in Graves' hyperthyroidism and ophthalmopathy. Whole-study results and caveats: Most thyroid clonotypes expanded above 0.001 were also detected in blood.

Using RNA transcripts as the source, TCR beta CDR3 regions were amplified. First-round RT-PCR with HTBI primers amplified the TCR CDR3 region. TCRdb called the multiplex PCR reads again in MiXCR, with one record for every CDR3 protein. Of 350,000 to 400,000 distinct CDR3 sequences listed, 18% are singletons. About this clonotype itself: Its target is unknown.

Germline loops: CDR1 SGHAT, CDR2 FQNNGV. J lost 6 bases, V lost 5 bases, and 9 bases had no gene match. The length of the CDR3 is 15 residues. Sequencing was done on a sample of blood. This chain uses TRBV11-2 with TRBJ2-2; the match to TRBD2 covers 7 bases. The receptor was isolated from a man younger than 35 with Graves' ophthalmopathy. The CDR3 region is CASSAGTTIPGELFF. CDR3 DNA: TGTGCCAGCAGCGCCGGGACTACAATTCCCGGGGAGCTGTTTTTT. Based on the CDR3 plus reference TRBV11-2 and TRBJ2-2, the full variable domain is EAGVAQSPRYKIIEKRQSVAFWCNPISGHATLYWYQQILGQGPKLLIQFQNNGVVDDSQLPKDRFSAERLKGVDSTLKIQPAKLEDSAVYLCASSAGTTIPGELFFGEGSRLTVL.